The 2 T cell receptor beta chains below come from one sample, sequenced in a study of control samples from healthy donors and cancer patients (dated by TCRdb to about 2020). The library was obtained by the immunoSEQ multiplex PCR assay. TCRdb took this table from immuneACCESS and kept in-frame rearrangements with V and J called. Such tables lack part of the clones; where checked against another copy, unresolved V genes explain under half of the gap, and the rest is unexplained. This sample gives 200,000 or so clones in total; roughly 94% of them show up just once. The top ten hold around 1.5% of the sample. Sequenced sample: blood. The source of these receptors is a man in his fifties in good health.

The genes are TRBV27 and TRBJ1-2; no clear D. The CDR3 is 13 residues long. Trimming removed 5 bases from V and 8 bases from J, with 15 bases in between. CDR1 and CDR2 from the germline V gene are MNHEY and SMNVEV (reference sequence). For the CDR3, the DNA is TGTGCCAGCAGTCCCGGGGTACATTACGGCTACACCTTC. This translates into CASSPGVHYGYTF.

The V gene is TRBV7-2, the J gene TRBJ2-5; D may be TRBD2 (5 bases). Trimming left V 5 bases short and J 8 bases short, with 12 bases between. Germline CDR1 SGHTA, CDR2 FQGNSA. CDR3 length: 12 amino acids. CDR3 in amino acids: CASSPSSSTQYF. As DNA, the CDR3 is TGTGCCAGCAGCCCCTCTAGCTCTACCCAGTACTTC.